A single sample gave rise to the 14 T cell receptor beta chains below, sequenced in a study of blood T cells in healthy people across ages. Alongside a J-beta primer mix, a sample-barcoded 5' primer served in a second PCR lasting roughly 7 to 12 cycles. In TCRdb, the 5' RACE reads were re-called with MiXCR into one record per CDR3 protein. The top ten hold 17% of the sample, which has approximately 810,000 distinct CDR3 sequences, more than 25% seen once. Sequencing was performed on blood. These receptors were collected from a woman older than 75 in good health.

At least ten counts were recorded for this clonotype. This chain joins TRBV6-2 or TRBV6-3 and TRBJ2-3; no clear D gene. This CDR3 has 13 amino acids. Trimming stripped 6 bases from V and 8 bases from J, with 15 bases between. Germline V gene lookup returns CDR1 MNHEY and CDR2 SVGEGT. CDR3 residues: CASSHPAPLTQYF. In nucleotides, the CDR3 is TGTGCCAGCAGCCACCCGGCTCCTCTTACGCAGTATTTT.

This clonotype was seen repeatedly, ten times or more. The V and J genes are TRBV7-9 and TRBJ2-1, with D perhaps matching TRBD2 (5 bases). The ends were cut back, 2 bases at V and 0 bases at J, with 14 bases in the middle. The CDR3 is made up of 17 amino acids. Looked up from germline, CDR1 is SEHNR and CDR2 is FQNEAQ (reference sequence). The CDR3 protein is CASSLILVSDSYNEQFF. CDR3 coding DNA: TGTGCCAGCAGCTTAATCTTGGTTAGCGACTCCTACAATGAGCAGTTCTTC.

Comments on this clonotype: A read error may be the cause here, since a much bigger clone is one base away. The chain is built from TRBV5-4 and TRBJ2-1; D not certain. V lost 5 bases, J lost 10 bases, and 16 bases lay in between. Germline V lookup: CDR1 SGHNT, CDR2 YYREEE (reference sequence). The CDR3 consists of 13 residues. As DNA, the CDR3 is TGTGCCAGCAGGAACGACATGAACAGCGAGCAGTTCTTC. This encodes CASRNDMNSEQFF.

This clonotype was seen ten or more times. The chain employs TRBV7-9 and TRBJ2-5, with 9 bases fitting TRBD1. This CDR3 has 16 amino acids. V lost 2 bases and J lost 3; bases outside the gene matches: 7. Germline V gene data show CDR1 as SEHNR and CDR2 as FQNEAQ (reference sequence). The CDR3 is CASSLLSGTGKETQYF. In DNA form, the CDR3 reads TGTGCCAGCAGCTTACTATCCGGGACAGGGAAAGAGACCCAGTACTTC.

The chain has TRBV11-2 and TRBJ2-1; no reliable D call. Germline V gives CDR1 SGHAT, CDR2 FQNNGV. The CDR3 contains 12 residues. The ends were cut back, 5 bases at V and 12 bases at J, with 14 bases in the middle. The CDR3 nucleotides are TGTGCCAGCAGCGTAGGACCACCCGTGCAGTTCTTC. Translation gives CASSVGPPVQFF. Full variable domain (missing parts from reference TRBV11-2 and TRBJ2-1): EAGVAQSPRYKIIEKRQSVAFWCNPISGHATLYWYQQILGQGPKLLIQFQNNGVVDDSQLPKDRFSAERLKGVDSTLKIQPAKLEDSAVYLCASSVGPPVQFFGPGTRLTVL.

As regards this clonotype: A much larger clone differs from this one at a single base, so this may be a read error. CDR3 in DNA: TGTGCCAGCAGGAAGGAGGCGGGGGATGAGCAGTTCTTC. Its protein product is CASRKEAGDEQFF. The V gene is TRBV12-3 or TRBV12-4, the J gene TRBJ2-1; 7 nucleotides align to TRBD2. The CDR3 totals 13 residues. Germline trimming cut 6 bases from V and 8 bases from J; bases unmatched to any gene: 7.

The V gene is TRBV29-1, the J gene TRBJ1-1; no firm D call. Germline V gives CDR1 SQVTM, CDR2 ANQGSEA. The germline V and J ends were trimmed by 7 bases and 3 bases, with 9 bases remaining between them. The CDR3 is 11 residues long. Written as DNA, the CDR3 is TGCAGCGGGGAGGGTTACACTGAAGCTTTCTTT. Amino acids: CSGEGYTEAFF.

A remark on this clonotype: A junction boundary mismatches the germline segment, possibly from a read error. This chain links TRBV11-2 with TRBJ2-5, with 12 nucleotides matching TRBD2. CDR3 length: 15 amino acids. Germline V lookup: CDR1 SGHAT, CDR2 FQNNGV. CDR3 residues: CASKPSGGVGETQCF. CDR3 bases: TGTGCCAGCAAACCTAGCGGGGGGGTTGGAGAGACCCAGTGCTTC.

This clonotype was recorded many times. The chain is built from TRBV5-1 and TRBJ2-3, with a tentative D call TRBD1 (6 bases). Germline assignment: CDR1 SGHRS and CDR2 YFSETQ. Trimming shortened V by 0 bases and J by 6 bases, and 14 bases separated the two germline ends. There are 15 residues in the CDR3. The CDR3 spells CASSLEIGTTDTQYF. The CDR3 nucleotides are TGCGCCAGCAGCTTGGAAATAGGGACAACCGATACGCAGTATTTT.

V and J are TRBV12-3 or TRBV12-4 and TRBJ2-3, with a tentative D call TRBD1 (7 bases). Trimming removed 7 bases from V and 13 bases from J, with 24 bases in between. The CDR3 loop spans 14 amino acids. CDR3 residues: CASILRGGTDAEYF. CDR3 coding DNA: TGTGCCAGCATCCTTAGAGGGGGGACAGATGCGGAGTATTTT.

This clonotype was recorded at least ten times. The chain uses TRBV4-1 and TRBJ2-5; 9 bases match TRBD2. Germline CDR1 and CDR2: MGHRA and YSYEKL. There are 17 residues in the CDR3. DNA for the CDR3: TGCGCAGCAGGGTCCAGCGGGGGGTCCGTGGGTCAAGAGACCCAGTACTTC. Translation gives CAAGSSGGSVGQETQYF.

This clonotype occurred a few times. The chain links TRBV20-1 to TRBJ1-1; D ambiguous. In germline, CDR1 is DFQATT, CDR2 SNEGSKA (reference sequence). The CDR3 runs 15 residues. Trimming removed 1 base at V and 2 bases at J, with 14 bases between. The CDR3: CSARVHGRTNTEAFF. The DNA for the CDR3 is TGCAGTGCTAGAGTCCATGGACGGACCAACACTGAAGCTTTCTTT.

This clonotype was observed at least ten times. This chain uses TRBV20-1 with TRBJ2-1; 7 nucleotides align to TRBD1. This CDR3 contains 13 residues. The germline V gene encodes CDR1 DFQATT and CDR2 SNEGSKA (reference sequence). The ends lost 6 bases at V and 4 bases at J; junction bases unmatched: 6. The CDR3 DNA reads as TGCAGTGCCGAAGGGACAGCTTACAATGAGCAGTTCTTC. Residues: CSAEGTAYNEQFF.

The CDR3 coding sequence is TGTGCCAGCAGCCGAGCCAGCATCAATCAGCCCCAGCATTTT. Protein: CASSRASINQPQHF. The chain carries TRBV6-2 or TRBV6-3 and TRBJ1-5, with D uncertain. Trimming took 6 bases from V and 3 from J, leaving 12 bases between them. CDR3 length: 14 residues. Germline V CDR1 and CDR2: MNHEY, SVGEGT.